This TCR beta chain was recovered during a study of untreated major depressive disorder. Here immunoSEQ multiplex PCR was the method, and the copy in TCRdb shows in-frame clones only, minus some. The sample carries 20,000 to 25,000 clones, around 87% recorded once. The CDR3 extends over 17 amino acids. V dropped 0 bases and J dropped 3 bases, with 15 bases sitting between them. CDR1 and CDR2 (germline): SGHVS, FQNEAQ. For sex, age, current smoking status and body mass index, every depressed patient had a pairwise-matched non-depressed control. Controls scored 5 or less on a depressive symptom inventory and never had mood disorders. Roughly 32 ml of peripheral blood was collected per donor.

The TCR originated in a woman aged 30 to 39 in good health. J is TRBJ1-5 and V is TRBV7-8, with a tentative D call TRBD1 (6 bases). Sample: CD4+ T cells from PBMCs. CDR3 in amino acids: CASSLAGGTSYNQPQHF. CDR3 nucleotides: TGTGCCAGCAGCTTAGCAGGGGGGACTAGCTACAATCAGCCCCAGCATTTT. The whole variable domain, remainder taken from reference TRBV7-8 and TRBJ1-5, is GAGVSQSPRYKVAKRGQDVALRCDPISGHVSLFWYQQALGQGPEFLTYFQNEAQLDKSGLPSDRFFAERPEGSVSTLKIQRTQQEDSAVYLCASSLAGGTSYNQPQHFGDGTRLSIL.